These 25 T cell receptor beta chains came from one sample sequenced in a study of control samples from healthy donors and cancer patients. TCRdb keeps only in-frame clones here, not all; method: immunoSEQ multiplex PCR. This table has 55,000 to 70,000 clones, almost 90% appearing once. The sequenced sample consisted of PBMCs. These receptors were obtained from a man aged 55 to 70 with colorectal cancer.

V is TRBV5-1 and J is TRBJ2-7, with 9 bases matching TRBD2. Germline CDR1 SGHRS, CDR2 YFSETQ. The CDR3 sequence is 15 residues long. The ends lost 0 bases at V and 2 bases at J; junction bases unmatched: 3. CDR3 region: CASSLGVAGAYEQYF. CDR3 nucleotides: TGCGCCAGCAGCTTGGGGGTAGCGGGGGCCTACGAGCAGTACTTC.

The rearrangement joins TRBV28 to TRBJ2-1; D is possibly TRBD2 (6 bases). V lost 3 bases and J 0 bases, leaving 9 bases between the germline ends. Germline-derived CDR1 and CDR2 are MDHEN and SYDVKM. The CDR3 length is 15 residues. CDR3 in DNA: TGTGCCAGCAGTTTTTCCGGGGGCTCCTACAATGAGCAGTTCTTC. It is translated as CASSFSGGSYNEQFF. The full variable domain, its missing parts supplied by reference TRBV28 and TRBJ2-1, is DVKVTQSSRYLVKRTGEKVFLECVQDMDHENMFWYRQDPGLGLRLIYFSYDVKMKEKGDIPEGYSVSREKKERFSLILESASTNQTSMYLCASSFSGGSYNEQFFGPGTRLTVL.

V is TRBV7-2 and J is TRBJ2-6, with a weak D call TRBD2 (6 bases). V was cut by 4 bases and J by 2 bases, with 12 bases left in between. In germline, CDR1 is SGHTA, CDR2 FQGNSA. The CDR3 has 16 residues. For the CDR3, the DNA is TGTGCCAGCAGCTCCCTCTGGGGGGCTGGGGCCAACGTCCTGACTTTC. Its protein is CASSSLWGAGANVLTF.

The V and J genes are TRBV7-2 and TRBJ2-1; 11 bases are shared with TRBD2. V dropped 0 bases and J dropped 4; count of bases not matched to a gene: 5. CDR3 length: 17 amino acids. Germline V CDR1 and CDR2: SGHTA, FQGNSA. CDR3 sequence: CASSLAGTSGTYNEQFF. The CDR3 nucleotides are TGTGCCAGCAGCTTAGCCGGGACTAGCGGAACATACAATGAGCAGTTCTTC.

The genes are TRBV7-8 and TRBJ2-7; D might be TRBD1 or TRBD2, each matching 5 bases. CDR3 size: 16 residues. The germline V gene encodes CDR1 SGHVS and CDR2 FQNEAQ. The V end was cut by 4 bases, the J end by 7 bases, with 23 bases between. This CDR3 reads CASSSTWGSGLGEQYF. CDR3 sequence (DNA): TGTGCCAGCAGCTCGACATGGGGGTCGGGGCTTGGTGAGCAGTACTTC.

The CDR3 DNA follows: TGCGCCAGCAACCCCTCTCGGGGGGACAGAGAGACCCAGTACTTC. Amino acid sequence: CASNPSRGDRETQYF. This chain connects TRBV5-1 to TRBJ2-5; perhaps D is TRBD1 or TRBD2 (7 bases each). Germline assignment: CDR1 SGHRS and CDR2 YFSETQ. The CDR3 is 15 residues long. V lost 6 bases to trimming and J lost 4 bases, with 19 bases between them.

The chain is built from TRBV7-6 and TRBJ2-2; a weak D match, TRBD1 (5 bases). Germline values: CDR1 SGHVS, CDR2 FNYEAQ. The CDR3 has 15 amino acids. V lost 1 base to trimming and J lost 2 bases, with 8 bases between them. CDR3 region: CASSLETENTGELFF. CDR3 bases: TGTGCCAGCAGCTTAGAGACAGAAAACACCGGGGAGCTGTTTTTT.

The J gene is TRBJ2-1, the V gene TRBV4-1; 9 nucleotides agree with TRBD2. The germline V gene has CDR1 MGHRA and CDR2 YSYEKL. The V and J ends lost 3 bases and 5 bases, in that order; junction bases with no gene match: 11. There are 17 residues in the CDR3. The CDR3 is CASSHSRGGLAHNEQFF. The CDR3 nucleotides are TGCGCCAGCAGCCATTCCCGGGGGGGACTAGCACACAATGAGCAGTTCTTC.

V and J are TRBV6-2 or TRBV6-3 and TRBJ2-6, with D unresolved. Germline V gene lookup returns CDR1 MNHEY and CDR2 SVGEGT. The CDR3 has 19 amino acids. V lost 0 bases and J 1 base, leaving 16 bases between the germline ends. CDR3 sequence reads: CASSYSAGDPQSGANVLTF. Here the CDR3 DNA reads TGTGCCAGCAGTTACTCTGCAGGAGATCCCCAGTCTGGGGCCAACGTCCTGACTTTC.

This clone was detected once. The genes are TRBV2 and TRBJ1-1, with a possible D match to TRBD1 (5 bases). The CDR3 has 12 residues. Per the germline V gene, CDR1 is SNHLY and CDR2 is FYNNEI. The ends were cut back, 3 bases at V and 6 bases at J, with 8 bases in the middle. CDR3 residues: CASSDEGPEAFF. The CDR3, as DNA: TGTGCCAGCAGTGACGAGGGACCTGAAGCTTTCTTT.

The chain is built from TRBV19 and TRBJ2-7; D may be TRBD2 (5 bases). Trimming took 1 base from V and 1 from J, leaving 8 bases between them. Germline V CDR1 and CDR2: LNHDA, SQIVND (reference sequence). The CDR3 covers 14 residues. The CDR3 loop is CASSIGGISYEQYF. CDR3 DNA sequence: TGTGCCAGTAGTATAGGAGGGATTTCCTACGAGCAGTACTTC.

The chain couples TRBV30 to TRBJ2-3; 7 positions agree with TRBD1. The ends lost 0 bases at V and 3 bases at J; junction bases unmatched: 3. The CDR3 loop spans 14 amino acids. Germline CDR1 and CDR2: GTSNPN and SVGIG (reference sequence). DNA for the CDR3: TGTGCCTGGAGTGTCGACAGGGTGACAGATACGCAGTATTTT. Its protein product is CAWSVDRVTDTQYF.

The gene calls are TRBV27 and TRBJ2-5, with 8 bases aligning to TRBD1. The ends lost 0 bases at V and 4 bases at J; junction bases unmatched: 1. This CDR3 spans 14 amino acids. Looked up from germline, CDR1 is MNHEY and CDR2 is SMNVEV (reference sequence). Here the CDR3 DNA reads TGTGCCAGCAGTTTATCGACAGGGGCAGAGACCCAGTACTTC. Translated, it gives CASSLSTGAETQYF.

The chain has TRBV5-1 and TRBJ2-1, with a weak D call TRBD1 (5 bases). The germline V gene has CDR1 SGHRS and CDR2 YFSETQ. Trimming removed 7 bases from V and 6 bases from J, with 17 bases in between. The CDR3 extends over 14 amino acids. CDR3: CASAPGAGSNEQFF. The CDR3 coding sequence is TGCGCCAGCGCCCCCGGAGCAGGGTCCAATGAGCAGTTCTTC.

The chain is built from TRBV27 and TRBJ2-7; D is possibly TRBD1 (6 bases). From germline, CDR1 is MNHEY and CDR2 SMNVEV (reference sequence). V shed 0 bases and J shed 5 bases, with 11 bases lying between them. This CDR3 is 14 amino acids long. The chain's CDR3 is CASSLSQGFHEQYF. The CDR3 DNA is TGTGCCAGCAGTTTATCCCAGGGGTTTCACGAGCAGTACTTC.

The V and J genes are TRBV18 and TRBJ2-5, with 10 bases matching TRBD2. The CDR3 extends over 15 amino acids. V was pared by 5 bases and J by 5 bases, with 8 bases of the junction left unmatched. Germline V CDR1 and CDR2: KGHSH, LQKENI. As DNA, the CDR3 is TGTGCCAGCTCAGCCGTAGCGGGGGGTTCGGAGACCCAGTACTTC. Protein product: CASSAVAGGSETQYF.

The chain joins TRBV2 to TRBJ2-2; D may match TRBD1 or TRBD2 (5 bases each). There are 16 residues in the CDR3. V was pared by 6 bases and J by 6 bases, with 20 bases between. Germline CDR1 reads SNHLY; CDR2 reads FYNNEI. CDR3 sequence reads: CASSPNPGWGAGELFF. DNA for the CDR3: TGTGCCAGCAGCCCTAACCCAGGGTGGGGAGCCGGGGAGCTGTTTTTT.

The chain recombines TRBV7-2 with TRBJ2-1, with D maybe TRBD1 (6 bases). The V gene lost 5 bases and the J gene lost 1 base, with 12 bases spanning the gap. This CDR3 spans 15 amino acids. Germline V lookup: CDR1 SGHTA, CDR2 FQGNSA. The CDR3 is CASSPQGNSYNEQFF. The CDR3 DNA follows: TGTGCCAGCAGCCCCCAGGGGAATTCCTACAATGAGCAGTTCTTC.

The chain couples TRBV24-1 to TRBJ2-2; D unclear. CDR1 is KGHDR, CDR2 SFDVKD, per germline. The CDR3 is 12 amino acids. Trimming pared 7 bases from V and 2 bases from J, leaving 4 bases between. This CDR3 reads CATRSNTGELFF. The DNA for the CDR3 is TGTGCCACCAGATCAAACACCGGGGAGCTGTTTTTT.

The chain has TRBV27 and TRBJ1-6; no reliable D call. This CDR3 spans 15 amino acids. Germline V gene sequence: CDR1 MNHEY, CDR2 SMNVEV (reference sequence). The V end lost 5 bases, the J end lost 0 bases, and 8 bases lay between the germline ends. The CDR3 spells CASSPSSSYNSPLHF. The CDR3 coding sequence is TGTGCCAGCAGTCCCTCGAGCTCCTATAATTCACCCCTCCACTTT.

The chain links TRBV10-3 to TRBJ1-1; D uncertain. Looked up from germline, CDR1 is ENHRY and CDR2 is SYGVKD. V was cut by 3 bases and J by 5 bases, with 7 bases left in between. This CDR3 region has 12 residues. CDR3 sequence: CAISETGTEAFF. The CDR3 DNA follows: TGTGCCATCAGTGAAACGGGAACTGAAGCTTTCTTT.

The chain uses TRBV6-5 and TRBJ1-1; possible D gene TRBD1, 6 bases. This CDR3 spans 12 amino acids. V was clipped by 10 bases and J by 10 bases, with 19 bases between them. Germline values: CDR1 MNHEY, CDR2 SVGAGI. For the CDR3, the DNA is TGTGCCACCCTTTCGGACAGCGAGGTAGCTTTCTTT. Amino acid sequence: CATLSDSEVAFF.

This clone was picked up one time. The chain is built from TRBV19 and TRBJ1-2; no clear D. The germline V gene has CDR1 LNHDA and CDR2 SQIVND (reference sequence). Trimming took 0 bases from V and 4 from J, leaving 12 bases between them. The CDR3 totals 15 residues. The CDR3 DNA follows: TGTGCCAGTAGTATAGATCTTTGGATTTCCTATGGCTACACCTTC. The encoded protein is CASSIDLWISYGYTF.

The chain links TRBV3-1 (or the pseudogene TRBV3-2) to TRBJ1-5; D possibly corresponds to TRBD1 (6 bases). Trimming removed 4 bases from V and 6 bases from J, with 7 bases in between. Germline assignment: CDR1 LGHDT and CDR2 YNNKEL (reference sequence). The CDR3 runs 12 residues. As DNA, the CDR3 is TGTGCCAGCAGCCGGGGGGCTCAGCCCCAGCATTTT. Its protein is CASSRGAQPQHF.

The chain combines TRBV4-1 with TRBJ1-2; D may be TRBD1 (6 bases). The CDR3 extends over 14 amino acids. V lost 4 bases and J lost 4, with 13 bases in between. Germline CDR1 is MGHRA and CDR2 is YSYEKL. The CDR3 DNA reads as TGCGCCAGCAGCCCCATGGGACAAGGCTATGGCTACACCTTC. Its translation is CASSPMGQGYGYTF.